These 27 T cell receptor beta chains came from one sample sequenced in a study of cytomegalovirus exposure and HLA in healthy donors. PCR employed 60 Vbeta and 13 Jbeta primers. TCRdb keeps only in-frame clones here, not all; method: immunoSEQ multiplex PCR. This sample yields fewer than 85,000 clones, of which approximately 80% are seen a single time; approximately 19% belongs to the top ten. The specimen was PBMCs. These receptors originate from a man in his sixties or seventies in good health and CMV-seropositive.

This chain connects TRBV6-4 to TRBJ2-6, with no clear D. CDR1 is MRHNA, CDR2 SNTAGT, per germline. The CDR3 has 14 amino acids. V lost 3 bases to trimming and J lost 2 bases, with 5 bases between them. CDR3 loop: CASSEGAGANVLTF. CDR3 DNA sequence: TGTGCCAGCAGTGAGGGCGCTGGGGCCAACGTCCTGACTTTC.

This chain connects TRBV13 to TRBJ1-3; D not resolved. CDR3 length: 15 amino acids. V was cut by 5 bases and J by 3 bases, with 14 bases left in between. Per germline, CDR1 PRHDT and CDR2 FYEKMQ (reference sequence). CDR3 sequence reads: CASSLEGSGGNTIYF. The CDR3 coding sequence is TGTGCCAGCAGCCTCGAGGGATCAGGTGGAAACACCATATATTTT.

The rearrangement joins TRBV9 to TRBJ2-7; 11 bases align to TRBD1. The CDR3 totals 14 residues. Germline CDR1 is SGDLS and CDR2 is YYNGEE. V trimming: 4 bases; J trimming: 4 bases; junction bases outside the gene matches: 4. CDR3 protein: CASSLGQGAYEQYF. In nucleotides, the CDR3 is TGTGCCAGCAGCCTCGGACAGGGGGCGTACGAGCAGTACTTC.

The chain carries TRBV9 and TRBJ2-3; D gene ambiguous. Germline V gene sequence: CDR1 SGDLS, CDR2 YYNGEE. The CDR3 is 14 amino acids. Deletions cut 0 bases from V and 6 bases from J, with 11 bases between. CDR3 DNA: TGTGCCAGCAGCGTAGCTCTGCGGAGCGATACGCAGTATTTT. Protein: CASSVALRSDTQYF. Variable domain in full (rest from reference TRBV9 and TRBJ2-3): DSGVTQTPKHLITATGQRVTLRCSPRSGDLSVYWYQQSLDQGLQFLIQYYNGEERAKGNILERFSAQQFPDLHSELNLSSLELGDSALYFCASSVALRSDTQYFGPGTRLTVL.

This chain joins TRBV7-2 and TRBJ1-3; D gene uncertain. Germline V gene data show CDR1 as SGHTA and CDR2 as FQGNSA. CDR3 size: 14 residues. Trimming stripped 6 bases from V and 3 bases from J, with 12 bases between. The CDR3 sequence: CASRQRAGGNTIYF. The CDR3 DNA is TGTGCCAGCAGGCAGAGGGCCGGTGGAAACACCATATATTTT.

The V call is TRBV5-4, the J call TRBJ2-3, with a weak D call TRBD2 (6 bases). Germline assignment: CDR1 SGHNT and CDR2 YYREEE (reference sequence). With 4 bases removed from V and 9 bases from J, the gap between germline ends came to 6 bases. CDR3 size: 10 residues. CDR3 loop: CASSRGTQYF. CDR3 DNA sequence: TGTGCCAGCAGCCGGGGGACGCAGTATTTT.

CDR3 DNA sequence: TGTGCTAGTGGTTTGGGCCGGGACAGGGACGAGCAGTACTTC. It yields the protein CASGLGRDRDEQYF. The rearrangement joins TRBV12-5 to TRBJ2-7; TRBD1 aligns across 9 bases. The CDR3 is 14 residues long. V lost 1 base and J lost 5; bases outside the gene matches: 3. The germline V gene encodes CDR1 LGHNT and CDR2 FRNRAP.

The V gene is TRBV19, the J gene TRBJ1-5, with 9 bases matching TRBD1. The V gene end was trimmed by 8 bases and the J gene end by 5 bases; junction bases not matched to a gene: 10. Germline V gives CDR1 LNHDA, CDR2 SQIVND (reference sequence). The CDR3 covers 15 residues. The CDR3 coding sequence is TGTGCCAGTTCTCCAACAGGGGGCGTCGATCAGCCCCAGCATTTT. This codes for CASSPTGGVDQPQHF.

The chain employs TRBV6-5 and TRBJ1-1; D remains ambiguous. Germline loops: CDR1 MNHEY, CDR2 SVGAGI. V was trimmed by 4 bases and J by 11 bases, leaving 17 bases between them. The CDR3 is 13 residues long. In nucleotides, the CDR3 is TGTGCCAGCAGTTCCCCCCGGGTTCGGAGTGCTTTCTTT. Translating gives CASSSPRVRSAFF.

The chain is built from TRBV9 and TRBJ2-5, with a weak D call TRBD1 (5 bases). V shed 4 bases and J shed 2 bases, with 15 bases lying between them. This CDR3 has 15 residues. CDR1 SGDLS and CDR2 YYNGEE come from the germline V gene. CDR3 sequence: CASSTGGFRQETQYF. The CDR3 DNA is TGTGCCAGCAGCACAGGCGGATTTAGGCAAGAGACCCAGTACTTC.

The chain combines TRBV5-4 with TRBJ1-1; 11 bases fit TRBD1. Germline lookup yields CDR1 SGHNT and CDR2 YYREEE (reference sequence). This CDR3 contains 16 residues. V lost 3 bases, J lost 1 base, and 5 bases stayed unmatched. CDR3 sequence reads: CASSSGQGGRNTEAFF. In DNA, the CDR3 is TGTGCCAGCAGCTCGGGACAGGGGGGGAGGAACACTGAAGCTTTCTTT.

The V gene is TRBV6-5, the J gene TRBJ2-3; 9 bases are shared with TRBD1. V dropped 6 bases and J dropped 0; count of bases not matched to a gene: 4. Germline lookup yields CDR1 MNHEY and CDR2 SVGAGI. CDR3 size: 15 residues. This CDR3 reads CASRQGAPSTDTQYF. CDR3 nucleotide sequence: TGTGCCAGCAGACAGGGGGCCCCGAGCACAGATACGCAGTATTTT.

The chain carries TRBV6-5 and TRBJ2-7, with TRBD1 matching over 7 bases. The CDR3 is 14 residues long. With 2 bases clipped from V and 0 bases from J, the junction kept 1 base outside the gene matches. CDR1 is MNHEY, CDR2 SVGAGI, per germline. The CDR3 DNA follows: TGTGCCAGCAGTTACGACAGGGTCTCCTACGAGCAGTACTTC. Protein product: CASSYDRVSYEQYF.

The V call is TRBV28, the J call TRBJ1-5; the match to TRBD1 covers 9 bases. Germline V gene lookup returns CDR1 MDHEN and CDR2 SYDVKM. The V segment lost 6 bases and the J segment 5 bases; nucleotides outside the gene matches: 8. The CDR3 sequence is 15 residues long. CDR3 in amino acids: CASRPGQGWHQPQHF. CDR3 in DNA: TGTGCCAGCAGGCCGGGACAGGGCTGGCATCAGCCCCAGCATTTT.

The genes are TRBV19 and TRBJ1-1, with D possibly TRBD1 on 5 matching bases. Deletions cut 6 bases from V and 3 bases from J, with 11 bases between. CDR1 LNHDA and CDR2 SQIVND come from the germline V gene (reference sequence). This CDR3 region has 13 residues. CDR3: CASSAGRDTEAFF. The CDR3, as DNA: TGTGCCAGTAGCGCGGGACGGGACACTGAAGCTTTCTTT. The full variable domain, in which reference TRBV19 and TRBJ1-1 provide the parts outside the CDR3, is DGGITQSPKYLFRKEGQNVTLSCEQNLNHDAMYWYRQDPGQGLRLIYYSQIVNDFQKGDIAEGYSVSREKKESFPLTVTSAQKNPTAFYLCASSAGRDTEAFFGQGTRLTVV.

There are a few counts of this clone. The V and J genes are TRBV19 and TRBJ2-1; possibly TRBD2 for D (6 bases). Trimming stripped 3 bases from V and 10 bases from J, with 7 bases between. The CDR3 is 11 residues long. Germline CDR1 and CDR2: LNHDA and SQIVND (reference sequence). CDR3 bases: TGTGCCAGTAGTATCGGACTAGAGCAGTTCTTC. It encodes CASSIGLEQFF.

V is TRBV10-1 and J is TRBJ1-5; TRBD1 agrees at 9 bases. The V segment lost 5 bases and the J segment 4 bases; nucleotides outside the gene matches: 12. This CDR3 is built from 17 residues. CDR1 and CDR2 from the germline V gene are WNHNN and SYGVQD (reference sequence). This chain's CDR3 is CASSCFDPGQGNQPQHF. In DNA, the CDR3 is TGCGCCAGCAGTTGCTTCGACCCGGGACAGGGTAATCAGCCCCAGCATTTT.

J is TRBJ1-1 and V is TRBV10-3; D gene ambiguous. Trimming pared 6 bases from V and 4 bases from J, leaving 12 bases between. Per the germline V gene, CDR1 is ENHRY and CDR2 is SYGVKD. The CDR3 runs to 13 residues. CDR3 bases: TGTGCCATCAGGGCCGGTGAGGGCACTGAAGCTTTCTTT. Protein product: CAIRAGEGTEAFF.

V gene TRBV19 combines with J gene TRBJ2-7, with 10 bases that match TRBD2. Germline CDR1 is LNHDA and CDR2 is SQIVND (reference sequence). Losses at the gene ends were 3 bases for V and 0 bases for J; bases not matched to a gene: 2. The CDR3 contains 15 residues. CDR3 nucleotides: TGTGCCAGTAGTATGTGGACTAGCGGCTCCTACGAGCAGTACTTC. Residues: CASSMWTSGSYEQYF.

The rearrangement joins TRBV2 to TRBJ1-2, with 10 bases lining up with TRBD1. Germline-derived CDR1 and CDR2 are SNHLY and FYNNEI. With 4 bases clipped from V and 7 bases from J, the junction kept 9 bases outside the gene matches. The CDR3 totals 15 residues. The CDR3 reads CASSVGRTGGFGYTF. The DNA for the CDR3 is TGTGCCAGCAGTGTTGGGAGGACAGGGGGTTTTGGCTACACCTTC.

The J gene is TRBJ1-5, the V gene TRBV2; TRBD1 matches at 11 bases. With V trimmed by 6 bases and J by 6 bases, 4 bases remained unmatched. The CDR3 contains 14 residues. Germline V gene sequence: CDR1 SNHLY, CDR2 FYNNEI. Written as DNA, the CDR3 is TGTGCCAGCAGAATGGGACAGGGGGGTCAGCCCCAGCATTTT. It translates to CASRMGQGGQPQHF.

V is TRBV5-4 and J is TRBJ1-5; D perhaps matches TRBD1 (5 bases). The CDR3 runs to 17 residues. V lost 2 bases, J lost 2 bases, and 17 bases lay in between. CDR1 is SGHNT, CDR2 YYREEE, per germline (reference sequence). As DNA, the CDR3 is TGTGCCAGCAGCTTAGGAGGGGCGCGGTCTGGCAATCAGCCCCAGCATTTT. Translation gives CASSLGGARSGNQPQHF.

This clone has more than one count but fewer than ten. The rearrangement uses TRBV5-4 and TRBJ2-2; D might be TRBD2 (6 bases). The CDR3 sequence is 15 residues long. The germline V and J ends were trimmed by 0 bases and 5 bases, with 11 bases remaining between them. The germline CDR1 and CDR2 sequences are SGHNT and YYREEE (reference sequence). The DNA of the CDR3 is TGTGCCAGCAGCTTGGTCGGGAGTGGAACCGGGGAGCTGTTTTTT. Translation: CASSLVGSGTGELFF.

The CDR3 DNA sequence: TGTGCCAGCTCATCTGCCGAGGAGGGTGAGCAGTACTTC. This encodes CASSSAEEGEQYF. The chain combines TRBV18 with TRBJ2-7, with D maybe TRBD2 (6 bases). The V gene's germline CDR1 is KGHSH and CDR2 LQKENI. CDR3 length: 13 amino acids. The ends were cut back, 5 bases at V and 7 bases at J, with 15 bases in the middle.

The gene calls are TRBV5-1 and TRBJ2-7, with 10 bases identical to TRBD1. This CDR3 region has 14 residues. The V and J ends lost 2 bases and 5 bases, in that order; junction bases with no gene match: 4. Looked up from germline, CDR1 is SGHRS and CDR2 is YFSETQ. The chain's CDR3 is CASSFDRGQDEQYF. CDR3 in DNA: TGCGCCAGCAGCTTTGACAGGGGGCAGGACGAGCAGTACTTC.

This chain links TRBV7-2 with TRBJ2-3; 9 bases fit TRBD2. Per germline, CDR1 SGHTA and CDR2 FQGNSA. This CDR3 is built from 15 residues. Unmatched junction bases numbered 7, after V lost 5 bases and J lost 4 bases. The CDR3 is CASSLFTSGSDTQYF. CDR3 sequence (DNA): TGTGCCAGCAGCCTCTTCACTAGCGGGTCAGATACGCAGTATTTT.

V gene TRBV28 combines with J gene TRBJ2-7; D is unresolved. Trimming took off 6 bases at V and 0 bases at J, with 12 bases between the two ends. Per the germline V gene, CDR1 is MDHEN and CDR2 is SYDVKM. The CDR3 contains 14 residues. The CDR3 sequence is CASSRRVFSYEQYF. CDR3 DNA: TGTGCCAGCAGCCGACGGGTTTTCTCCTACGAGCAGTACTTC.